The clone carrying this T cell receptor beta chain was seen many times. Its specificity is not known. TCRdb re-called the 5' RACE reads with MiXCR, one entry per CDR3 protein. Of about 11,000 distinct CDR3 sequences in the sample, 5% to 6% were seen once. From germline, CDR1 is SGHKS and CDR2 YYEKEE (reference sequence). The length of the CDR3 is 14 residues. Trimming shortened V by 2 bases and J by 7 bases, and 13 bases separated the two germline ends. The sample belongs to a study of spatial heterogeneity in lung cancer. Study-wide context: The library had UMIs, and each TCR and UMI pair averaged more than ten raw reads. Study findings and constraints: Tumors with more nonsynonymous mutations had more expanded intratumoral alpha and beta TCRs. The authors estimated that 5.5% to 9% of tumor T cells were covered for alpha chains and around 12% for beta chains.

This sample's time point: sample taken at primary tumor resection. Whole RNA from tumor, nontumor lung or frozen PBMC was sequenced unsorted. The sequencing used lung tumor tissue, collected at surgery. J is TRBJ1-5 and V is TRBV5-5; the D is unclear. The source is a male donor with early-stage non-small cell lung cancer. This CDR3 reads CASSFRGGNQPQHF. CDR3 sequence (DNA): TGTGCCAGCAGCTTTCGCGGCGGAAACCAGCCCCAGCATTTT.